What follows are 3 T cell receptor beta chains derived from one specimen sequenced in a study of blood T cell repertoires in COVID-19 (dated by TCRdb to about 2020). The library was prepared using the immunoSEQ multiplex PCR assay. The source is immuneACCESS, and TCRdb retained only in-frame sequences with V and J called. Part of the clones is not carried over; for the studies checked, unresolved V genes explain less than half of this, and the remainder is unexplained. Here the sample has fewer than 60,000 clones; approximately 90% occur a single time. The leading ten clones occupy more than 6% of the sample. Sequenced sample: peripheral blood. The receptor source for this set is an older woman with COVID-19, enrolled during active disease.

This chain uses TRBV7-9 with TRBJ1-2; maybe TRBD1 (5 bases). This CDR3 is 15 amino acids long. Germline V gives CDR1 SEHNR, CDR2 FQNEAQ (reference sequence). Trimming took off 5 bases at V and 5 bases at J, with 18 bases between the two ends. The CDR3 bases are TGTGCCAGCAGCCTACTGACGGCCGGGGGTTATGGCTACACCTTC. Amino acid sequence: CASSLLTAGGYGYTF. Drawing the rest from reference TRBV7-9 and TRBJ1-2, the complete variable domain is DTGVSQNPRHKITKRGQNVTFRCDPISEHNRLYWYRQTLGQGPEFLTYFQNEAQLEKSRLLSDRFSAERPKGSFSTLEIQRTEQGDSAMYLCASSLLTAGGYGYTFGSGTRLTVV.

V gene TRBV19 combines with J gene TRBJ2-7, with 8 bases lining up with TRBD2. Germline V gene lookup returns CDR1 LNHDA and CDR2 SQIVND (reference sequence). The V gene end was trimmed by 8 bases and the J gene end by 6 bases; junction bases not matched to a gene: 9. CDR3 length equals 13 residues. The CDR3 region is CASSGGLWIEQYF. The CDR3 DNA sequence: TGTGCCAGTTCGGGAGGGCTGTGGATCGAGCAGTACTTC.

This rearrangement joins TRBV19 to TRBJ1-2; D not resolved. The CDR3 has 13 residues. CDR1 is LNHDA, CDR2 SQIVND, per germline (reference sequence). Between the trimmed V and J ends, which lost 5 bases and 3 bases, there was a span of 10 bases. The CDR3 is CASSRGDYYGYTF. CDR3 bases: TGTGCCAGTAGTCGAGGTGACTACTATGGCTACACCTTC.